This T cell receptor (beta chain) was found in a study of CD8+CD57+ T cells in acquired aplastic anemia. Overall study: DNA from sorted CD4+ and CD8+ cells averaged around 3 ug.

For this clonotype: Its antigen is undetermined.

Study conclusions and caveats: Simpson's diversity of CD8+ cells was not significantly different in patients compared with controls. Some 31 shared CD8+ CDR3s appeared highly expressed within patients' immunodominant clones.

Profiling of TCR beta VDJ combinations and CDR3 sequences used genomic DNA as template. TCRdb ran MiXCR on the reads and lists one entry per CDR3 protein. The data show 200,000 to 250,000 distinct CDR3 sequences, roughly 57% seen once. Germline V gene lookup returns CDR1 SGHTA and CDR2 FQGNSA. J was trimmed by 7 bases and V by 3 bases; bases with no gene match: 6. The CDR3 spans 15 residues. The TCR comes from a human donor in good health. The sample consisted of sorted CD4+, CD8+, or CD8+CD57+ T cells (not recorded which) from PBMCs. The J gene is TRBJ2-2, the V gene TRBV7-2; TRBD1 matches 9 bases. The CDR3 DNA follows: TGTGCCAGCAGCTTGGGACAGGGCCGCATCGGGGAGCTGTTTTTT. This sequence encodes CASSLGQGRIGELFF.